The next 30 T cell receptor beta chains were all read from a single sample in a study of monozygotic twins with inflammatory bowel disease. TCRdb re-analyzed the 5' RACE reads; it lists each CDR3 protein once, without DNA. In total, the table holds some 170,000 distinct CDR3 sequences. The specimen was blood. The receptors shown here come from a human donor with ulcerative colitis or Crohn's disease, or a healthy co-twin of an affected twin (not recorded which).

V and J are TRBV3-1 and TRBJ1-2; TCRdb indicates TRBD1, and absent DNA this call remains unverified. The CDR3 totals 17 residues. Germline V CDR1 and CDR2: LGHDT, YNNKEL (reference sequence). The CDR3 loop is CASSQDRRPPLNYGYTF.

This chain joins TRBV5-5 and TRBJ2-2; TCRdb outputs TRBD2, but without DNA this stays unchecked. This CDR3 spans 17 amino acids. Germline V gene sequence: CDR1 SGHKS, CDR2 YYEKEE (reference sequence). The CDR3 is CASSLVVAGANTGELFF.

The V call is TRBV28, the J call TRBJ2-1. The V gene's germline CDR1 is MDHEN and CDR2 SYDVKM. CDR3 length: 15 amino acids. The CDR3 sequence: CASSLTLSSYNEQFF. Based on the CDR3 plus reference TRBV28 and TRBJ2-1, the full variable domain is DVKVTQSSRYLVKRTGEKVFLECVQDMDHENMFWYRQDPGLGLRLIYFSYDVKMKEKGDIPEGYSVSREKKERFSLILESASTNQTSMYLCASSLTLSSYNEQFFGPGTRLTVL.

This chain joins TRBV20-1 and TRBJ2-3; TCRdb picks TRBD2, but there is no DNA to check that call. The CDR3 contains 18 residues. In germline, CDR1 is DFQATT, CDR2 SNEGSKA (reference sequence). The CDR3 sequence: CSARVPWVAGDPVDTQYF.

CDR3 sequence reads: CASSQDLAGEADTQYF. J is TRBJ2-3 and V is TRBV4-1; TCRdb reports TRBD2, a call that lacks DNA to check it against. This CDR3 comprises 16 residues. Per the germline V gene, CDR1 is MGHRA and CDR2 is YSYEKL.

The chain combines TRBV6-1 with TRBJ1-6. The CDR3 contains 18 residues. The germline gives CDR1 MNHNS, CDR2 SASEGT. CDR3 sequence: CASSETLQIFTYNLPLHF.

The CDR3 region is CASSRGGGESSGNTIYF. This rearrangement joins TRBV28 to TRBJ1-3. Germline CDR1 reads MDHEN; CDR2 reads SYDVKM. The CDR3 runs 17 residues.

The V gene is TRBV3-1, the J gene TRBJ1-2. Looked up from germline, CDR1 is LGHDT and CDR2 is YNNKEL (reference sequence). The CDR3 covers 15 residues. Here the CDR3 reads CASSQDFSWNYGYTF.

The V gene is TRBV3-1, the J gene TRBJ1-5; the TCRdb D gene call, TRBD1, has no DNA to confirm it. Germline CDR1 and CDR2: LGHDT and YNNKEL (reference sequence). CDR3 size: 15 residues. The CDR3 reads CASSQAAGGNQPQHF. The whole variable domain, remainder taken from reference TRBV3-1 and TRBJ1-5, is DTAVSQTPKYLVTQMGNDKSIKCEQNLGHDTMYWYKQDSKKFLKIMFSYNNKELIINETVPNRFSPKSPDKAHLNLHINSLELGDSAVYFCASSQAAGGNQPQHFGDGTRLSIL.

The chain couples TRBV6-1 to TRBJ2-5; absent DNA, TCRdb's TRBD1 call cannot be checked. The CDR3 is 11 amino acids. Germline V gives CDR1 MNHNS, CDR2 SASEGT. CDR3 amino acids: CASGTGETQYF.

The CDR3 reads CSVASGDFEYDYTF. The V gene is TRBV29-1, the J gene TRBJ1-2. The germline V gene encodes CDR1 SQVTM and CDR2 ANQGSEA. The CDR3 consists of 14 residues.

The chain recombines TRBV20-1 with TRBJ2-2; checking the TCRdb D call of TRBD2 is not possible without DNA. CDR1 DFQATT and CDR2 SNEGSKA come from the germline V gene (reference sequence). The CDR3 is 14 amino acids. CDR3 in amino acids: CSARGELATGELFF.

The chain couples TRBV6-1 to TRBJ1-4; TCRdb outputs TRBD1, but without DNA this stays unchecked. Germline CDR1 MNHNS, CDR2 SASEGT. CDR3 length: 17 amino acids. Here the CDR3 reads CASSEPLVFQRAEKLFF.

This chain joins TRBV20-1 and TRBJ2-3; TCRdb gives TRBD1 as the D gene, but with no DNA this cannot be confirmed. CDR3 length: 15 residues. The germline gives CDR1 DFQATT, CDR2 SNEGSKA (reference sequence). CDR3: CSASHLGGGAPTQYF.

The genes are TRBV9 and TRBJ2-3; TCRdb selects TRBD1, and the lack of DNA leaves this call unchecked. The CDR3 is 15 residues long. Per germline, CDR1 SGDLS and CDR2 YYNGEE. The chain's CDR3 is CASSIEGGSTDTQYF.

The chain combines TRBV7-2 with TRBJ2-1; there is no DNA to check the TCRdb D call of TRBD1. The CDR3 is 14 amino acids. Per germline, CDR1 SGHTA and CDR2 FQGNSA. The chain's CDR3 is CASCPPGPYNEQFF.

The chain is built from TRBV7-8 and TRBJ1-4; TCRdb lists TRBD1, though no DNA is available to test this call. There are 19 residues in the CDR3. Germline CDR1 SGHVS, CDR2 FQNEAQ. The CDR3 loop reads CASTRLRTGLTATNEKLFF.

CDR3 in amino acids: CSARVAEIYTEAFF. V and J are TRBV20-1 and TRBJ1-1. CDR1 and CDR2 (germline): DFQATT, SNEGSKA (reference sequence). This CDR3 has 14 amino acids.

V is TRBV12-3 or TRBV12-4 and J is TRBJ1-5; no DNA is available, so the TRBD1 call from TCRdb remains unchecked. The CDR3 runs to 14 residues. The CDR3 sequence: CASSSTGDGQPQHF.

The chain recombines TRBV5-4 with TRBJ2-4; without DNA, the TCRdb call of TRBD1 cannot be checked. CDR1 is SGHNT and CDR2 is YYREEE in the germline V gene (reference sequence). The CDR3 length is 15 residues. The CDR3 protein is CASSLPSGGGDIQYF.

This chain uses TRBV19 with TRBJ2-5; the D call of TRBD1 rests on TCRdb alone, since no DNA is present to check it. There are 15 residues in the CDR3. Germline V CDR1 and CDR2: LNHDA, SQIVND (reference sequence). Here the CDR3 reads CASSNRDREGETQYF.

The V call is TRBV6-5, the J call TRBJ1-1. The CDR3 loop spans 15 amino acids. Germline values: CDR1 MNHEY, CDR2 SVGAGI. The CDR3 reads CASSYSGLTSTEAFF.

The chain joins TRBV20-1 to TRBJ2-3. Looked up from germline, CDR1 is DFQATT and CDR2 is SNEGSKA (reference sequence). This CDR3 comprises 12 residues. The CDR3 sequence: CSAIFSTDTQYF.

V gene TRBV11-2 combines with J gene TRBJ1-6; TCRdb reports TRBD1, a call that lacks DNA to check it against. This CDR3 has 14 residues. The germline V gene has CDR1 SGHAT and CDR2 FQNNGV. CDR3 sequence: CASSVDIYNSPLHF.

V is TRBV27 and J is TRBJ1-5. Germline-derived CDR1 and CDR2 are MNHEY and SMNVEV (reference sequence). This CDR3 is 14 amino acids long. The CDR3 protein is CASSAWNSNQPQHF.

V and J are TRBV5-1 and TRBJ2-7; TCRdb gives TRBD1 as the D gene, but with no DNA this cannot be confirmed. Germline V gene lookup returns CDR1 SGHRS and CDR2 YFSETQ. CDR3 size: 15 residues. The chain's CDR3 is CASSLEGGNSYEQYF.

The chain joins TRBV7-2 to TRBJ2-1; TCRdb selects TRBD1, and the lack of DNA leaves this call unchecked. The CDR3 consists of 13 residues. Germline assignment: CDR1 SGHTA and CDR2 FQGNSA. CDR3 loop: CASSGDRVNEQFF.

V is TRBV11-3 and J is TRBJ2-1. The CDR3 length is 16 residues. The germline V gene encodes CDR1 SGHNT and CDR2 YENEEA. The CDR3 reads CASSPNGGGSYNEQFF.

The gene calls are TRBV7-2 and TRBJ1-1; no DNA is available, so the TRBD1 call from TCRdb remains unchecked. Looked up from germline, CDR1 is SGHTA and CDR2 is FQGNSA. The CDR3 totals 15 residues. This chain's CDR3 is CASSLALGQGTEAFF.

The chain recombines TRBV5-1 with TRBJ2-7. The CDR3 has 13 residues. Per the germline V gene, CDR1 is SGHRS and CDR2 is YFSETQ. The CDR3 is CASSATLTYEQYF.